This T cell receptor beta chain was obtained from a study of blood T cell repertoires in COVID-19. Looking at the study overall: T cells, B-cell-depleted T cells, or PBMCs provided the cDNA or gDNA that served as material.

Generated by immunoSEQ multiplex PCR, the TCRdb table keeps only in-frame clones and is missing some. The sample holds about 200,000 clones, about 78% seen once. The CDR3 loop spans 15 amino acids. V gave up 0 bases and J gave up 5 bases; unmatched junction bases: 8. Germline V CDR1 and CDR2: SGHRS, YFSETQ. The origin of this receptor is a woman in her 70s with acute or convalescent COVID-19. The chain combines TRBV5-1 with TRBJ2-7; TRBD2 matches at 7 bases. The sample consisted of peripheral blood. CDR3 sequence (DNA): TGCGCCAGCAGCTTGGGACTAGCTACAAACAACGAGCAGTACTTC. This translates into CASSLGLATNNEQYF.